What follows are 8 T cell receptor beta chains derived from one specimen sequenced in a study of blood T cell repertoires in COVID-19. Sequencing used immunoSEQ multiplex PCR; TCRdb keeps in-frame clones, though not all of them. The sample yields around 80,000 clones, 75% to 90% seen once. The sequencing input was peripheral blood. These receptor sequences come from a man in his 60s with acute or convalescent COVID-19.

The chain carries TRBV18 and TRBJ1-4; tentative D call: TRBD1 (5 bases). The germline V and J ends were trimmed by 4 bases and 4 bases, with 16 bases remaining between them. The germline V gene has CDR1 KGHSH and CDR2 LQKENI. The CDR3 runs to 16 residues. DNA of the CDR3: TGTGCCAGCTCACGCCTGCAGGGTGCTAGTAATGAAAAACTGTTTTTT. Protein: CASSRLQGASNEKLFF. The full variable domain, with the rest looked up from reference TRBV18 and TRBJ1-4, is NAGVMQNPRHLVRRRGQEARLRCSPMKGHSHVYWYRQLPEEGLKFMVYLQKENIIDESGMPKERFSAEFPKEGPSILRIQQVVRGDSAAYFCASSRLQGASNEKLFFGSGTQLSVL.

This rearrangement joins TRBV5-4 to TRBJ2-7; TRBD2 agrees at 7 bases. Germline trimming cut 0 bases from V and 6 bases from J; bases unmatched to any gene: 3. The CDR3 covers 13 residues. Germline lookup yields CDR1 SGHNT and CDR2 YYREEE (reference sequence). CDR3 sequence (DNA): TGTGCCAGCAGCTTGGGCAGGGAGGGCGAGCAGTACTTC. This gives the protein CASSLGREGEQYF.

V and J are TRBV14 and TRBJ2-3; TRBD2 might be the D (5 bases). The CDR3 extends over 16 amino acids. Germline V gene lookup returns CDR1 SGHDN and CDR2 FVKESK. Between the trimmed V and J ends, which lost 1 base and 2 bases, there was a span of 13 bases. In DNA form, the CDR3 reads TGTGCCAGCAGCCAAGTTGTGCGGGCCTACACAGATACGCAGTATTTT. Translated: CASSQVVRAYTDTQYF. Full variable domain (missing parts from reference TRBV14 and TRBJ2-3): EAGVTQFPSHSVIEKGQTVTLRCDPISGHDNLYWYRRVMGKEIKFLLHFVKESKQDESGMPNNRFLAERTGGTYSTLKVQPAELEDSGVYFCASSQVVRAYTDTQYFGPGTRLTVL.

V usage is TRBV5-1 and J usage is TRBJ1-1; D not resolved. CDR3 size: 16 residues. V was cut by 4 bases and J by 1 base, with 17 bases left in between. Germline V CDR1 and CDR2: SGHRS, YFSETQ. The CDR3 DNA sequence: TGCGCCAGCAGCCTTATGGGAGAAGTCGCGAACACTGAAGCTTTCTTT. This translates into CASSLMGEVANTEAFF.

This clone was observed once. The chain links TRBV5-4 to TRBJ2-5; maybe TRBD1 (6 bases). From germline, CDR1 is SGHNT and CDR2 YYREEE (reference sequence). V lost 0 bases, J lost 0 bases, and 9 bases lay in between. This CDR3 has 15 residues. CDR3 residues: CASSLGYRDQETQYF. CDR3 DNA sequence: TGTGCCAGCAGCTTGGGGTACAGGGACCAAGAGACCCAGTACTTC.

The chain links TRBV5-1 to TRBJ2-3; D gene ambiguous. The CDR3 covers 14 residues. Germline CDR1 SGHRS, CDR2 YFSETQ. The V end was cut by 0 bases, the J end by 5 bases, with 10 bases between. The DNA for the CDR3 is TGCGCCAGCAGCTTGGCAGGCTATCAAGATACGCAGTATTTT. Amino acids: CASSLAGYQDTQYF.

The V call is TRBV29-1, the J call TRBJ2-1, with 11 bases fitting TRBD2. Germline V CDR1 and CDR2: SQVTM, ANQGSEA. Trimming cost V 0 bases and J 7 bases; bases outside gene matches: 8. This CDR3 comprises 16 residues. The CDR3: CSVEELLAGEMNEQFF. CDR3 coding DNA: TGCAGCGTTGAAGAGTTACTAGCGGGAGAGATGAATGAGCAGTTCTTC.

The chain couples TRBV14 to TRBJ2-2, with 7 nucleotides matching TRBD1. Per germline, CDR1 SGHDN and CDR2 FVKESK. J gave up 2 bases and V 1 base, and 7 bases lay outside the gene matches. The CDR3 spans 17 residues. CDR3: CASSQVRTGPNTGELFF. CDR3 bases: TGTGCCAGCAGCCAAGTCAGGACAGGACCTAACACCGGGGAGCTGTTTTTT.